These T cell receptor beta chains were read from a single sample in a study of CD8 T cells in ankylosing spondylitis. TCRdb reprocessed the 5' RACE reads via MiXCR and lists one record per CDR3 protein. This table has 200,000 to 250,000 distinct CDR3 sequences, 8% to 9% appearing once. Material for sequencing was blood, either unsorted or a sorted T cell fraction (not recorded which). These receptors all stem from a female donor with ankylosing spondylitis or in good health (not recorded which). Both conserved end residues are part of each CDR3. The order of the fields is D gene, V gene, clone size, J gene, CDR3 length, CDR3 protein, CDR3 DNA. A D gene is named only where the DNA matches it firmly. Clone size is stated in some rows and not others, as once, few, many or a class when expanded.

TRBD2	TRBV20-1	many	TRBJ2-3	16	CSARDMGLAGEDTQYF	TGCAGTGCTAGAGATATGGGACTAGCGGGAGAAGATACGCAGTATTTT
.	TRBV5-1	many	TRBJ2-1	15	CASSLERSSYNEQFF	TGCGCCAGCAGCTTGGAGCGGAGCTCCTACAATGAGCAGTTCTTC
.	TRBV4-3	many	TRBJ2-3	16	CASSQSPLRATDTQYF	TGCGCCAGCAGCCAGAGCCCACTCCGGGCCACAGATACGCAGTATTTT
TRBD1	TRBV5-1	many	TRBJ1-1	16	CASSFGTGGGLTEAFF	TGCGCCAGCAGCTTTGGGACAGGGGGCGGTTTAACTGAAGCTTTCTTT
TRBD2	TRBV10-3	.	TRBJ2-7	14	CAISESSGRGEQYF	TGTGCCATCAGTGAATCTAGCGGGAGGGGCGAGCAGTACTTC
.	TRBV11-2	many	TRBJ2-5	15	CASSPGQLYQETQYF	TGTGCCAGCAGTCCTGGACAGTTGTACCAAGAGACCCAGTACTTC
.	TRBV9	.	TRBJ2-1	14	CASSATDSYNEQFF	TGTGCCAGCAGCGCGACAGACTCCTACAATGAGCAGTTCTTC
.	TRBV5-1	many	TRBJ2-7	13	CASSLRQQYEQYF	TGCGCCAGCAGCTTAAGACAGCAGTACGAGCAGTACTTC
TRBD2	TRBV7-2	.	TRBJ2-2	15	CASSLFAGAAGELFF	TGTGCCAGCAGCTTATTCGCGGGAGCGGCCGGGGAGCTGTTTTTT
TRBD2	TRBV12-3/TRBV12-4	.	TRBJ2-1	17	CASSRPSGLAVANEQFF	TGTGCCAGCAGCCGTCCCTCGGGACTAGCGGTGGCCAATGAGCAGTTCTTC
.	TRBV29-1	many	TRBJ2-7	11	CSAGDNYEQYF	TGCAGCGCGGGCGACAACTACGAGCAGTACTTC
TRBD1	TRBV12-3/TRBV12-4	many	TRBJ1-1	13	CASLSFGQAVAFF	TGTGCCAGCCTTTCGTTCGGACAGGCCGTCGCTTTCTTT
.	TRBV5-1	many	TRBJ1-1	16	CASSLVQGPANTEAFF	TGCGCCAGCAGCTTGGTTCAGGGCCCCGCCAACACTGAAGCTTTCTTT
.	TRBV12-3/TRBV12-4	many	TRBJ1-1	13	CASSQRETTEAFF	TGTGCCAGCAGCCAGAGGGAAACGACTGAAGCTTTCTTT
TRBD1	TRBV5-6	many	TRBJ1-1	14	CASSPTGENTEAFF	TGTGCCAGCAGCCCCACAGGGGAGAACACTGAAGCTTTCTTT
.	TRBV20-1	few	TRBJ1-1	12	CSASVGGAEAFF	TGCAGTGCTAGTGTGGGGGGGGCTGAAGCTTTCTTT
TRBD2	TRBV16	many	TRBJ2-7	14	CASSPNTGGNEQYF	TGTGCCAGCAGCCCCAATACGGGGGGAAACGAGCAGTACTTC
.	TRBV12-3/TRBV12-4	many	TRBJ2-5	12	CASSSVRETQYF	TGTGCCAGCAGCTCCGTACGGGAGACCCAGTACTTC
.	TRBV28	many	TRBJ1-1	13	CASSLQGLPEAFF	TGTGCCAGCAGTTTACAAGGATTGCCAGAAGCTTTCTTT
TRBD1	TRBV9	many	TRBJ1-6	16	CASSVEATGAGSPLHF	TGTGCCAGCAGCGTGGAGGCTACAGGGGCCGGGTCACCCCTCCACTTT
.	TRBV30	few	TRBJ2-7	13	CAWSVARGYEQYF	TGTGCCTGGAGTGTAGCCAGGGGCTACGAGCAGTACTTC
.	TRBV5-5	many	TRBJ2-1	14	CASSWRLAYDEQFF	TGTGCCAGCAGCTGGAGGCTAGCGTACGATGAGCAGTTCTTC
.	TRBV4-2	many	TRBJ1-1	12	CASSQERQEAFF	TGTGCCAGCAGCCAAGAGCGACAGGAAGCTTTCTTT
TRBD2	TRBV7-2	many	TRBJ2-1	13	CASSQIRGRGQFF	TGTGCCAGCAGCCAAATCCGCGGGAGAGGGCAGTTCTTC
TRBD2	TRBV6-2/TRBV6-3	many	TRBJ2-2	15	CASSTWTSGAGELFF	TGTGCCAGCAGCACCTGGACTAGCGGGGCCGGGGAGCTGTTTTTT
.	TRBV5-5	.	TRBJ2-7	14	CASSPGTAHYEQYF	TGTGCCAGCAGCCCCGGGACGGCGCACTACGAGCAGTACTTC
TRBD2	TRBV29-1	many	TRBJ2-1	15	CSATPGLAGYNEQFF	TGCAGCGCCACACCGGGACTAGCGGGATACAATGAGCAGTTCTTC
TRBD2	TRBV7-9	.	TRBJ2-1	15	CASSLRAGREDEQFF	TGTGCCAGCAGCTTACGGGCGGGCCGGGAGGATGAGCAGTTCTTC
.	TRBV20-1	many	TRBJ1-5	17	CSAREPGSSWGNQPQHF	TGCAGTGCTAGAGAGCCGGGGTCCTCCTGGGGCAATCAGCCCCAGCATTTT
.	TRBV5-1	many	TRBJ1-5	14	CASSAQAGDQPQHF	TGCGCCAGCAGCGCCCAGGCAGGGGATCAGCCCCAGCATTTT
.	TRBV9	many	TRBJ2-5	13	CASSVAGLETQYF	TGTGCCAGCAGCGTAGCGGGACTAGAGACCCAGTACTTC
TRBD2	TRBV20-1	many	TRBJ2-7	13	CSASSGNSYEQYF	TGCAGTGCTTCGAGCGGGAACTCCTACGAGCAGTACTTC
.	TRBV12-3/TRBV12-4	many	TRBJ2-2	15	CASLRIETNTGELFF	TGTGCCAGCCTAAGGATCGAAACGAACACCGGGGAGCTGTTTTTT
.	TRBV29-1	many	TRBJ2-2	14	CTYASGKNTGELFF	TGCACCTACGCAAGCGGCAAGAACACCGGGGAGCTGTTTTTT
.	TRBV7-2	many	TRBJ1-1	14	CASSLAAGRTEAFF	TGTGCCAGCAGCTTAGCCGCGGGGCGGACTGAAGCTTTCTTT
.	TRBV6-2/TRBV6-3	many	TRBJ2-7	14	CASSHRGQIYEQYF	TGTGCCAGCAGCCACCGAGGACAGATATACGAGCAGTACTTC
.	TRBV20-1	.	TRBJ2-1	14	CSARDQGRSHEQFF	TGCAGTGCTAGAGATCAGGGGAGGTCCCATGAGCAGTTCTTC
.	TRBV5-1	few	TRBJ1-1	14	CASSLDRLNTEAFF	TGCGCCAGCAGCTTAGACAGGTTGAACACTGAAGCTTTCTTT
.	TRBV4-3	.	TRBJ1-1	13	CVSSQSRGTEAFF	TGCGTCAGCAGCCAATCCCGGGGCACTGAAGCTTTCTTT
TRBD1	TRBV12-3/TRBV12-4	many	TRBJ1-1	16	CASSLRDRVRFAEAFF	TGTGCCAGCAGTTTAAGGGACAGGGTGCGATTCGCTGAAGCTTTCTTT
TRBD1	TRBV5-8	many	TRBJ2-2	15	CASSRRNRGSGELFF	TGTGCCAGCAGCCGGCGGAACAGGGGGTCCGGGGAGCTGTTTTTT
TRBD1	TRBV20-1	.	TRBJ2-6	18	CSARDGNRGNSGANVLTF	TGCAGTGCTAGAGATGGGAACAGGGGGAACTCTGGGGCCAACGTCCTGACTTTC